Detailed here is one T cell receptor beta chain. There are many counts of this clonotype. Its antigen remains unidentified. No per-base quality is available; no much larger clone lies one base away. The V end gives up 5 bases and the J end 3 bases, leaving 16 bases in the junction not matched to a gene. CDR1 and CDR2 are read off the germline V gene as SGHVS and FQNEAQ. From cysteine to phenylalanine, the CDR3 is 19 amino acids long. Of the read, only the CDR3 DNA is kept; its 57 bases are in frame from base 1. Per the publication, the time point label means: patch test 3, about 24 weeks after DPC sensitization. Read against the paper, the sample's treatment or condition label means: therapeutic diphenylcyclopropenone sensitization with weekly scalp DPC. Blood at each patch-test visit was drawn before the patch test was applied. Eligible patients were aged 18 to 70, diagnosed with alopecia, deemed suitable for DPC therapy, and excluded if pregnant. Total RNA was extracted from unfractionated whole blood that had been collected in Tempus Blood RNA tubes.

The method behind the library was RACE. The instrument given in TCRdb is NextSeq 500. During library preparation, unique molecular identifiers were attached to individual cDNA molecules so that TCRs could be counted in a quantitative, reproducible way. For every blood RNA sample, sequencing covered both the TCR alpha and TCR beta chains. The paper's data handling went like this. The median number of TCRs per sample was 90,000 to 100,000, ranging from roughly 23,224 to 690,600. V, J and CDR3 annotation of the TCR reads was carried out using the Decombinator software suite. For the PS versus PT1 abundance plots, all samples were subsampled to the same number of TCRs (28,000). TCRs were defined as expanded if absent before sensitization and observed at least eight times at the 2-week time point. TCRdb took the public reads, trimmed them with fastp at Q25, ran MiXCR for clone calling and kept in-frame beta chains. CDR3 protein sequences are deduplicated, and each keeps its most common genes and DNA. The V and J calls shown here were made by TCRdb, not taken from the authors' results. In this sample the table shows about 84,000 distinct CDR3 sequences, 11% of which occur a single time. The ten largest clonotypes hold roughly 3.7% of the sample.

The data were obtained in a study of human T cells and chemical hapten exposure (dated by TCRdb to about 2021). For the study in its entirety: For sensitization, 2% DPC in acetone was applied to a 2 cm by 2 cm area of upper inner arm skin. Weekly therapeutic DPC doses were additionally applied to the scalp of patients throughout the roughly 23-week study period. Patch tests used Finn chambers with 0.01% DPC on the upper back, scored after 6 days by International Contact Dermatitis Research Group standards. The patient cohort, mostly female, included alopecia areata with under or over 50% scalp involvement, alopecia totalis and alopecia universalis. Libraries were pooled for sequencing, and per-sample TCR yields varied mainly because of small differences in library volumes within the pool. In alopecia patients, the study followed how the peripheral blood TCR repertoire changed in vivo over primary and secondary sensitization to diphenylcyclopropenone (DPC), a hapten. Patient blood was sampled pre-sensitization (week 0) and at 2, 6 and about 24 weeks after DPC sensitization. Blood for TCR sequencing was provided by twenty-nine alopecia patients at one to four time points (pre-sensitization, 2, 6 and 24 weeks).

Study-wide findings and limitations: Patch test score correlated positively with the number of PT1 expanded TCRs, reaching significance at thresholds 8, 16 and 32 but not at 4. All patients had alopecia, a presumed autoimmune disease, so their immune response might differ from that of healthy individuals. Compared with pre-sensitization or healthy control sets, expanded TCRs formed significantly more large CDR3 similarity clusters, which is consistent with antigen-driven responses. Repeated subsampling changed both the strength of the expansion versus patch-test correlation and the threshold at which that correlation became significant. DPC sensitization did not change the number of TCRs with a frequency above 1 in 1000, and there was no evidence of changes in global repertoire structure.

Recombination connected TRBV7-8 to TRBJ2-5; 12 central nucleotides agree with TRBD2. The sample consisted of whole blood, taken in connection with sensitization to the hapten diphenylcyclopropenone (DPC). The receptor's source is a woman aged 50 to 60 with alopecia areata. Some clones in this sample may be carry-over from other donors' samples. The CDR3 has the sequence CASSRTSGTGAIREETQYF. In nucleotides, the sequence is TGTGCCAGCAGCCGGACTAGCGGGACAGGAGCGATTCGGGAAGAGACCCAGTACTTC.